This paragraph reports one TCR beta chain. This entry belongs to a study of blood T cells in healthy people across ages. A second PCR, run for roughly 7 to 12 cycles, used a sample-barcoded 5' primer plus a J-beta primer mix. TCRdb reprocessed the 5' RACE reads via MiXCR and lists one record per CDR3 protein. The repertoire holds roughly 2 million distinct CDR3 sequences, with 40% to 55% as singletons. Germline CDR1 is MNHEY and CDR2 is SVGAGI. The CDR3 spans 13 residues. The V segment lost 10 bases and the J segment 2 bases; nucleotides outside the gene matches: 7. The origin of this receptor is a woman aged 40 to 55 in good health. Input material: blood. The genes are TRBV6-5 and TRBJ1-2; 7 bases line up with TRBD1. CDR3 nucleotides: TGTGCCACTTCGGACAGGACCAACTATGGCTACACCTTC. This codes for CATSDRTNYGYTF.